Listed here are 7 T cell receptor beta chains from one sample, sequenced in a study of cytomegalovirus exposure and HLA in healthy donors. The study ran its PCR with 60 Vbeta and 13 Jbeta primers. Clones were read by immunoSEQ multiplex PCR, and TCRdb kept only the in-frame ones, dropping some. The table records 140,000 to 150,000 clones, around four fifths of them present only once. The material sequenced was PBMCs. The source is a woman aged 55-70 years in good health and CMV-seropositive.

The chain recombines TRBV6-5 with TRBJ1-2; D remains unclear. V was clipped by 5 bases and J by 6 bases, with 13 bases between them. CDR3 length: 13 amino acids. Germline CDR1 and CDR2: MNHEY and SVGAGI. CDR3 protein: CASSRSSSDGYTF. For the CDR3, the DNA is TGTGCCAGCAGTCGATCCTCGTCGGATGGCTACACCTTC.

The J gene is TRBJ1-2, the V gene TRBV4-3, with D unclear. Between the trimmed V and J ends, which lost 1 base and 8 bases, there was a span of 11 bases. This CDR3 region has 13 residues. Germline V gene lookup returns CDR1 LGHNA and CDR2 YSLEER. DNA of the CDR3: TGCGCCAGCAGCCAAGTCGTGGGCAGAGGCTACACCTTC. This sequence encodes CASSQVVGRGYTF.

The chain recombines TRBV2 with TRBJ2-5, with TRBD2 identical over 9 bases. The CDR3 is made up of 15 amino acids. V trimming: 8 bases; J trimming: 4 bases; junction bases outside the gene matches: 11. CDR1 and CDR2 (germline): SNHLY, FYNNEI. This chain's CDR3 is CASGGAGGPGETQYF. CDR3 sequence (DNA): TGTGCCAGCGGGGGTGCGGGAGGGCCCGGAGAGACCCAGTACTTC.

The V and J genes are TRBV2 and TRBJ2-7, with a weak D call TRBD2 (6 bases). CDR3 size: 13 residues. Deletions cut 2 bases from V and 7 bases from J, with 12 bases between. CDR1 and CDR2 from the germline V gene are SNHLY and FYNNEI. In nucleotides, the CDR3 is TGTGCCAGCAGTGAACAGGGACTGGGTGAGCAGTACTTC. Protein sequence: CASSEQGLGEQYF. The full variable domain, with the rest looked up from reference TRBV2 and TRBJ2-7, is EPEVTQTPSHQVTQMGQEVILRCVPISNHLYFYWYRQILGQKVEFLVSFYNNEISEKSEIFDDQFSVERPDGSNFTLKIRSTKLEDSAMYFCASSEQGLGEQYFGPGTRLTVT.

The J gene is TRBJ1-1, the V gene TRBV15, with D possibly being TRBD1 (6 bases). The V end was cut by 0 bases, the J end by 1 base, with 9 bases between. Germline lookup yields CDR1 LNHNV and CDR2 YYDKDF (reference sequence). CDR3 length: 15 residues. The CDR3 bases are TGTGCCACCAGCAGAGATCCCAGGGGGAACACTGAAGCTTTCTTT. Translating it yields CATSRDPRGNTEAFF.

This chain connects TRBV28 to TRBJ1-1; TRBD1 is a possible D gene (6 bases). The germline V gene has CDR1 MDHEN and CDR2 SYDVKM. The CDR3 has 13 amino acids. Trimming shortened V by 6 bases and J by 0 bases, and 8 bases separated the two germline ends. The CDR3 loop reads CASRGALNTEAFF. The CDR3 bases are TGTGCCAGCAGGGGGGCGCTGAACACTGAAGCTTTCTTT.

This sequence joins TRBV5-1 and TRBJ2-1; a possible D gene is TRBD1 (6 bases). The CDR3 covers 14 residues. Germline V CDR1 and CDR2: SGHRS, YFSETQ. Trimming took off 5 bases at V and 5 bases at J, with 14 bases between the two ends. The CDR3 DNA follows: TGCGCCAGCAGGTCCGTGGGGGCGGACAATGAGCAGTTCTTC. Translating gives CASRSVGADNEQFF.